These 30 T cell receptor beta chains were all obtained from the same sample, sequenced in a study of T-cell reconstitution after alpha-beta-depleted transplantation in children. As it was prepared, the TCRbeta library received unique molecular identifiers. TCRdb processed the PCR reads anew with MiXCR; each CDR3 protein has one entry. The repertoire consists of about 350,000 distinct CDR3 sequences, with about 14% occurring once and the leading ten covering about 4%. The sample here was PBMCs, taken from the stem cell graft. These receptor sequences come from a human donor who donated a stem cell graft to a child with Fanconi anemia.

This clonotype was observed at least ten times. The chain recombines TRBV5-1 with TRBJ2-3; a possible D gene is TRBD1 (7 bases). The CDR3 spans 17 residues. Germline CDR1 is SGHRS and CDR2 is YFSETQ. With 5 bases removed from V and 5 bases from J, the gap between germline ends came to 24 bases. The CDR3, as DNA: TGCGCCAGCAGTTCGGGCCCAAACAGGGGAGGCGTAGATACGCAGTATTTT. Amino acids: CASSSGPNRGGVDTQYF.

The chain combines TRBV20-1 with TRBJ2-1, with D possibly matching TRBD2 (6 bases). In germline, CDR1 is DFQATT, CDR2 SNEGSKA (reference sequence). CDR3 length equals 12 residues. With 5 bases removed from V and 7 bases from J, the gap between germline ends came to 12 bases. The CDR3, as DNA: TGCAGTGCTGGACTAAAAGTAAATGAGCAGTTCTTC. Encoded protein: CSAGLKVNEQFF.

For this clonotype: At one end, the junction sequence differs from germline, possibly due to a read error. The CDR3, as DNA: TGTGTCAGCTCACCTCTTAACACTGAAGCTTTCTTT. Amino acids: CVSSPLNTEAFF. The chain couples TRBV18 to TRBJ1-1, with D uncertain. This CDR3 is 12 amino acids long. From germline, CDR1 is KGHSH and CDR2 LQKENI.

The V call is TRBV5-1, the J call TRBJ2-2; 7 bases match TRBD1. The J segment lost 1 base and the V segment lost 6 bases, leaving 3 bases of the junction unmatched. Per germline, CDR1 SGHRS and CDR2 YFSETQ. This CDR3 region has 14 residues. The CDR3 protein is CASTGTVNTGELFF. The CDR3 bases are TGCGCCAGCACCGGGACAGTGAACACCGGGGAGCTGTTTTTT.

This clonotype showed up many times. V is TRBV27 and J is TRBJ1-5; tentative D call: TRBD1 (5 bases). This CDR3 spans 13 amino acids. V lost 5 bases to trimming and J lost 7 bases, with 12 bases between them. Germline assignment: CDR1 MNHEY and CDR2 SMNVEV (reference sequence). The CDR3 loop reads CASSPDRDQPQHF. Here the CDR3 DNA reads TGTGCCAGCAGTCCAGACCGGGACCAGCCCCAGCATTTT.

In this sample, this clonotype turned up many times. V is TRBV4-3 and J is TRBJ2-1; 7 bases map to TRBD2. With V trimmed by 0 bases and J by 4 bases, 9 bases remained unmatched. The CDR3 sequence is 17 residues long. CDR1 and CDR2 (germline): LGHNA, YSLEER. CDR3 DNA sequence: TGCGCCAGCAGCCAAGATTGGGGCGCGGGGGAGTACAATGAGCAGTTCTTC. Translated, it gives CASSQDWGAGEYNEQFF.

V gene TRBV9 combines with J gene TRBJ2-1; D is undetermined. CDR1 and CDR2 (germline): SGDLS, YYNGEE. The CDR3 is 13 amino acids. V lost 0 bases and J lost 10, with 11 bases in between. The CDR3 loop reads CASSVVVAFEQFF. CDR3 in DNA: TGTGCCAGCAGCGTAGTGGTGGCATTCGAGCAGTTCTTC.

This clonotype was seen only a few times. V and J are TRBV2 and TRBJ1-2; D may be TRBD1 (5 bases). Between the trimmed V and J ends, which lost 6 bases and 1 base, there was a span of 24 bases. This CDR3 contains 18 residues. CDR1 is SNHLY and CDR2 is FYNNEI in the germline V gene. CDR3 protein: CASRPRSPPLGVNYGYTF. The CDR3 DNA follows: TGTGCCAGCAGACCTCGAAGCCCCCCCTTGGGGGTTAACTATGGCTACACCTTC.

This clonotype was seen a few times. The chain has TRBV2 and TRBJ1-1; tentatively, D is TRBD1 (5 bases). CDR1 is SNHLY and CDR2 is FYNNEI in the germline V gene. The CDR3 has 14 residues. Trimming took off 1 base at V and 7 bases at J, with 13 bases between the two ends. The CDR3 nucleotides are TGTGCCAGCAGTGAAGTGGGCAGGGAGGTTGAAGCTTTCTTT. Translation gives CASSEVGREVEAFF.

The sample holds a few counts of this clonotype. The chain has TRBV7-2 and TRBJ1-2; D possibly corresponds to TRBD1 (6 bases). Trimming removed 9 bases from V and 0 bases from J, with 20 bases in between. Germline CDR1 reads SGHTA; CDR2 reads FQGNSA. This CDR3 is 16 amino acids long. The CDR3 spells CARGGISGTPNYGYTF. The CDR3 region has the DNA TGTGCCAGAGGGGGGATAAGTGGAACCCCTAACTATGGCTACACCTTC.

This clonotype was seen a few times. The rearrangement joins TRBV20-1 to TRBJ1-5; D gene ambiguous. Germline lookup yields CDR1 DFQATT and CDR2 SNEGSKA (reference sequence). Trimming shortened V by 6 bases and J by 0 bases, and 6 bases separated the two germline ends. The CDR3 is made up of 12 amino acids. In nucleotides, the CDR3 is TGCAGTGCCAGCCATAGCAATCAGCCCCAGCATTTT. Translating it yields CSASHSNQPQHF.

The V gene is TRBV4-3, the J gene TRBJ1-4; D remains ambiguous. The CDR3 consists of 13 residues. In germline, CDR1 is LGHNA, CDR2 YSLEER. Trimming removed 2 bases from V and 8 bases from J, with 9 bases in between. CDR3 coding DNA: TGCGCCAGCAGCCAAAGAAGTGGCGAAAAACTGTTTTTT. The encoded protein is CASSQRSGEKLFF.

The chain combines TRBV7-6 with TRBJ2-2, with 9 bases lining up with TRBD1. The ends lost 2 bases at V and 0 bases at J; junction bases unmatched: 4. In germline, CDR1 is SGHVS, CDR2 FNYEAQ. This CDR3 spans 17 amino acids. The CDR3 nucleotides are TGTGCCAGCAGCTTACTAGGGACAGGGTCGAACACCGGGGAGCTGTTTTTT. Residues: CASSLLGTGSNTGELFF.

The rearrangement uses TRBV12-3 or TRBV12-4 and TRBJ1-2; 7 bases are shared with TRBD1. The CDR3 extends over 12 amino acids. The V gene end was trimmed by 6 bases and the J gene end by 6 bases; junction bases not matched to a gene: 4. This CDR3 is CASRGTVDGYTF. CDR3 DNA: TGTGCCAGCAGAGGGACAGTGGATGGCTACACCTTC.

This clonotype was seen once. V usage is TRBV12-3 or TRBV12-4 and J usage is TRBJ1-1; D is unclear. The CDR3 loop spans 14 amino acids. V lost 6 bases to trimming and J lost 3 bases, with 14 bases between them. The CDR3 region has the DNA TGTGCCAGCAGAGACTCGCCCAGCCACACTGAAGCTTTCTTT. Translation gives CASRDSPSHTEAFF.

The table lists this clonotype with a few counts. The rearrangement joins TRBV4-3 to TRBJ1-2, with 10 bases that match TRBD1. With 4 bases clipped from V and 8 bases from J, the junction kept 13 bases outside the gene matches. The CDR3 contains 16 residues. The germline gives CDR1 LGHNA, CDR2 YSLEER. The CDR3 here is CASSPLTGTGVDGYTF. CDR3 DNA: TGCGCCAGCAGCCCATTAACCGGGACAGGGGTCGACGGCTACACCTTC.

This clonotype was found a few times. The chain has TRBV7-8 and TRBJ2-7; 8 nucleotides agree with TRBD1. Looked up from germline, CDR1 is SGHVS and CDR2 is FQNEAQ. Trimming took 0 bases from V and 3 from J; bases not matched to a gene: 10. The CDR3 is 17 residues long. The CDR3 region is CASSLALQGANYYEQYF. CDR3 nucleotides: TGTGCCAGCAGCTTAGCGCTCCAGGGGGCCAATTACTACGAGCAGTACTTC.

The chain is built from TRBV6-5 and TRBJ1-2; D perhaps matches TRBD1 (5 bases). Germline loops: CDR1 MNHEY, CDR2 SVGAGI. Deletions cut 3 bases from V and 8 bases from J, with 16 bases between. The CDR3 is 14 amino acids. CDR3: CASSYGSGRGGYTF. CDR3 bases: TGTGCCAGCAGTTATGGAAGCGGTCGGGGCGGCTACACCTTC.

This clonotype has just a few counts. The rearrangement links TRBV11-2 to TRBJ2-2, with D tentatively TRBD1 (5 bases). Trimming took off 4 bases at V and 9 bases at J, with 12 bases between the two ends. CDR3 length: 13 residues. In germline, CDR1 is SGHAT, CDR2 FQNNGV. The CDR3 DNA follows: TGTGCCAGCAGCTCAGAAATGGGGCGGGAGCTGTTTTTT. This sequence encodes CASSSEMGRELFF.

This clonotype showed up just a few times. The CDR3 loop is CSASPGLYNEQFF. The CDR3, as DNA: TGCAGTGCTAGCCCGGGACTTTACAATGAGCAGTTCTTC. The genes are TRBV20-1 and TRBJ2-1; TRBD2 might be the D (6 bases). Germline loops: CDR1 DFQATT, CDR2 SNEGSKA (reference sequence). With 3 bases removed from V and 4 bases from J, the gap between germline ends came to 10 bases. The CDR3 sequence is 13 residues long.

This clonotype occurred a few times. In DNA form, the CDR3 reads TGCGCCAGCAGCTTGGTCCGGGGGTTGGTGACTGAAGCTTTCTTT. Its translation is CASSLVRGLVTEAFF. The chain uses TRBV5-1 and TRBJ1-1; D might be TRBD1 (5 bases). The CDR3 sequence is 15 residues long. The germline V gene encodes CDR1 SGHRS and CDR2 YFSETQ. Trimming pared 0 bases from V and 5 bases from J, leaving 14 bases between.

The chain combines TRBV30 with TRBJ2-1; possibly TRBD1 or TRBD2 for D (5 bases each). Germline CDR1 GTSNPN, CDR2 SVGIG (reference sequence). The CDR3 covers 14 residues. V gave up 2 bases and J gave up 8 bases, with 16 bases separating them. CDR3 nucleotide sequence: TGTGCCTGGAGTCCCGGGACCCCGGACGATGAGCAGTTCTTC. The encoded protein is CAWSPGTPDDEQFF.

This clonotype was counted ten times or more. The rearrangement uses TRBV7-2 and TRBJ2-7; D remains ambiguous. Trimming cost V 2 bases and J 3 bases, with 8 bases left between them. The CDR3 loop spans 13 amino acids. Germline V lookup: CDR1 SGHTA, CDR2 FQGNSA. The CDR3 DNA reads TGTGCCAGCAGCTTAAAGACAATCTACGAGCAGTACTTC. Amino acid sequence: CASSLKTIYEQYF.

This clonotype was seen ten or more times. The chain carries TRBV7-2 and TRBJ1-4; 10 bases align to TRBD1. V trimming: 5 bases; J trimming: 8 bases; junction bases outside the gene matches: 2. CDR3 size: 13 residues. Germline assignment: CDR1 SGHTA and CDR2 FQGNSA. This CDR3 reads CASSKGQGEKLFF. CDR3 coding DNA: TGTGCCAGCAGCAAGGGACAGGGGGAAAAACTGTTTTTT.

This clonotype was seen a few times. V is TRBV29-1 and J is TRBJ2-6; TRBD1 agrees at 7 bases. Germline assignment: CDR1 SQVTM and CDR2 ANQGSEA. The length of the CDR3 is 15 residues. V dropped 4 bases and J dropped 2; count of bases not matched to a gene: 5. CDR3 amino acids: CSVGLGGAGANVLTF. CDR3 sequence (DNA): TGCAGCGTTGGGTTAGGGGGCGCTGGGGCCAACGTCCTGACTTTC.

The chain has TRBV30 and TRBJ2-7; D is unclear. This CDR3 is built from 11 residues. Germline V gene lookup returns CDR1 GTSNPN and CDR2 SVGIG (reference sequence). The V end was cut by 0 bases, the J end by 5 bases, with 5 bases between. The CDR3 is CAWSVRNEQYF. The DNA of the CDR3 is TGTGCCTGGAGTGTGAGAAACGAGCAGTACTTC.

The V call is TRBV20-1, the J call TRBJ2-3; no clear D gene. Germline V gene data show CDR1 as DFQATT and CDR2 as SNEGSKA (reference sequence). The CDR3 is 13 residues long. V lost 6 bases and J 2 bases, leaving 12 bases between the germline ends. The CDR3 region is CSAKRTDTDTQYF. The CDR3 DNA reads TGCAGTGCCAAACGGACGGACACAGATACGCAGTATTTT.

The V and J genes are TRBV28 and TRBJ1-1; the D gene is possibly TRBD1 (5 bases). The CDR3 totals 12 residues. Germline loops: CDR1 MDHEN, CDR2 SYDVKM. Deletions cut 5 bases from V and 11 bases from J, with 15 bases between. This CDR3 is CASSILGEEAFF. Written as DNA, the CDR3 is TGTGCCAGCAGTATCCTGGGGGAGGAGGCTTTCTTT.

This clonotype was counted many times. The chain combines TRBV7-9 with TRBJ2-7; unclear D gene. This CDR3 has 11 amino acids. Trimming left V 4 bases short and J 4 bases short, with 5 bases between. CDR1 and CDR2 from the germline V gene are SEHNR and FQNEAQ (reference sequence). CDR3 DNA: TGTGCCAGCAGCTCATTATACGAGCAGTACGTC. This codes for CASSSLYEQYV.

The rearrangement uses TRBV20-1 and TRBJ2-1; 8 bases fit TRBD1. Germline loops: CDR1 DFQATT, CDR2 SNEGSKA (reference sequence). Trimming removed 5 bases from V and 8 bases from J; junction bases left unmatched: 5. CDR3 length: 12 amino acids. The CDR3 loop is CSASDRVHEQFF. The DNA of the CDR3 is TGCAGTGCTTCGGACAGGGTCCATGAGCAGTTCTTC.